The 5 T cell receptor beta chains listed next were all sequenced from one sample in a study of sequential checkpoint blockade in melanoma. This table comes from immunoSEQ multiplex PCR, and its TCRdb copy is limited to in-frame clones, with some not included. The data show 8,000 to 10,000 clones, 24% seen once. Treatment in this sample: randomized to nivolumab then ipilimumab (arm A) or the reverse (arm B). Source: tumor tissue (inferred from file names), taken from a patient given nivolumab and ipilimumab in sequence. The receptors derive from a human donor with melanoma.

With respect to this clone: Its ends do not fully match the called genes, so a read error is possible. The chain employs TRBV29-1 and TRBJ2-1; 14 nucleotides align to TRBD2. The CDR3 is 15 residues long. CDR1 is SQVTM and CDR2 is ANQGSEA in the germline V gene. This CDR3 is CSGERGTSGRNEQFF. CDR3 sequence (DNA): TGCAGCGGTGAACGCGGGACTAGCGGGAGAAATGAGCAGTTCTTC.

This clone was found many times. DNA for the CDR3: TGTGCCAGCAGCTTAGGATCGGGGGGGGAGACCCAGTACTTC. Translation: CASSLGSGGETQYF. The rearrangement joins TRBV11-3 to TRBJ2-5; 8 bases map to TRBD2. The CDR3 contains 14 residues. Germline V CDR1 and CDR2: SGHNT, YENEEA. Trimming at V came to 1 base and at J to 5 bases, leaving 3 bases not matched to a gene.

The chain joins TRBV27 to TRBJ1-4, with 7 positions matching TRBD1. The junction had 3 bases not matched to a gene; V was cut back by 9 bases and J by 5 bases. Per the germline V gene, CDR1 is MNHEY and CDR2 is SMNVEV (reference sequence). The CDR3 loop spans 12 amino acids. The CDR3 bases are TGTGCCAGTTCGACAGGGAATGAAAAACTGTTTTTT. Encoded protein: CASSTGNEKLFF.

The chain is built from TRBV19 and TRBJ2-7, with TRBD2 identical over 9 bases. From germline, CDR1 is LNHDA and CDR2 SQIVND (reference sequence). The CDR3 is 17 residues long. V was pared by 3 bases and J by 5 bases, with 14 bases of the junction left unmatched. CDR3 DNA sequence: TGTGCCAGTAGTATCTTTGGCGGGAGGGCCGCTAAACACGAGCAGTACTTC. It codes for CASSIFGGRAAKHEQYF.

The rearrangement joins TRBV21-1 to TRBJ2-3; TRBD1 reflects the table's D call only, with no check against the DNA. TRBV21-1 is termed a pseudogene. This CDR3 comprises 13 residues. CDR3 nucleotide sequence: TGTGCCAGCAGCGGTGATCGCCAGGGTACGCAGTATTTT. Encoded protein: CASSGDRQGTQYF.